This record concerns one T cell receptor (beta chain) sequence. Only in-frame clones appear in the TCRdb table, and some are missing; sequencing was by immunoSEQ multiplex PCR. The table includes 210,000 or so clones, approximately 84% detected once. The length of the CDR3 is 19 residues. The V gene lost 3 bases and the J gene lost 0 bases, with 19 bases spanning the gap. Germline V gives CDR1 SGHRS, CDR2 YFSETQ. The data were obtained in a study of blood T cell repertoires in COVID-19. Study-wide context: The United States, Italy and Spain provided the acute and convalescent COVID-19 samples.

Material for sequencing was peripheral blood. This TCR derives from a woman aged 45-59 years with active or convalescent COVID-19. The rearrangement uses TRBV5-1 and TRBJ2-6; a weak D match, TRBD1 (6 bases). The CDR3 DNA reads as TGCGCCAGCAGCTACTCAGGGGCGCTACCACGCTCTGGGGCCAACGTCCTGACTTTC. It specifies CASSYSGALPRSGANVLTF.